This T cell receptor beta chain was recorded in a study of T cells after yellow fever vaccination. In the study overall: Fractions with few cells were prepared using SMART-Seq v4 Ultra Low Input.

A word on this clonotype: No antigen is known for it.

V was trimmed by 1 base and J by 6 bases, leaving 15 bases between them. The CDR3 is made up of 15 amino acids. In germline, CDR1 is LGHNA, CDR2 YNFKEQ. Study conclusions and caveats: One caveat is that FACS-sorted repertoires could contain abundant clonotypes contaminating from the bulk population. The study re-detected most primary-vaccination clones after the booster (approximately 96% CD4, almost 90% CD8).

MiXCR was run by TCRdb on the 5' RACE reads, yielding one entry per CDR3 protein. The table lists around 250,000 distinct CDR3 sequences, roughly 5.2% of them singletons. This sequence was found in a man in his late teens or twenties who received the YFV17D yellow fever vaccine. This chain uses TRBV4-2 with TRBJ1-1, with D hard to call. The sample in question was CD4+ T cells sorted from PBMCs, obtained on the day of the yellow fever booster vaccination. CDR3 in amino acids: CASSQGDGGQAEAFF. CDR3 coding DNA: TGTGCCAGCAGCCAAGGAGACGGAGGTCAGGCTGAAGCTTTCTTT.